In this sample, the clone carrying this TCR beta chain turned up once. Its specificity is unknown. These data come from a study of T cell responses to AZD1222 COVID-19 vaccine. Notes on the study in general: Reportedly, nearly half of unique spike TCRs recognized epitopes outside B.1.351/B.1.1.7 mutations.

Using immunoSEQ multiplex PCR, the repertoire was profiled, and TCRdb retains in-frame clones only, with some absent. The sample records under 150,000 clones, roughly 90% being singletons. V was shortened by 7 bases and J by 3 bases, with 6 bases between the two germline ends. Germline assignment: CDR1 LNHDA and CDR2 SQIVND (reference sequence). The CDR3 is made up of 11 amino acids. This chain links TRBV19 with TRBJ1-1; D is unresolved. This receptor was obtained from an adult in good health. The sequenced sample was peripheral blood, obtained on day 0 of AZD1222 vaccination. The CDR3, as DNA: TGTGCCAGTACAGGCCACACTGAAGCTTTCTTT. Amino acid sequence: CASTGHTEAFF.